This entry lists 20 T cell receptor beta chains sequenced from one sample in a study of OX40 agonist ivuxolimab in advanced cancers. Using immunoSEQ multiplex PCR, the repertoire was profiled, and TCRdb retains in-frame clones only, with some absent. The sample includes roughly 5,000 clones, roughly 90% seen only once; the top ten take over 30%. Sequencing used CD4+ or CD8+ T cells sorted from blood, obtained in a trial of the OX40 agonist ivuxolimab. These receptor sequences come from an adult with an advanced solid tumor such as melanoma, head and neck, liver or kidney cancer.

The J gene is TRBJ2-1, the V gene TRBV7-9; D may match TRBD1 or TRBD2 (5 bases each). CDR3 length: 13 amino acids. In germline, CDR1 is SEHNR, CDR2 FQNEAQ (reference sequence). V lost 5 bases, J lost 8 bases, and 13 bases lay in between. The CDR3 loop reads CASSVGTADEQFF. The CDR3, as DNA: TGTGCCAGCAGCGTCGGGACGGCGGATGAGCAGTTCTTC.

The genes are TRBV27 and TRBJ2-3; tentatively, D is TRBD1 or TRBD2 (5 bases each). Per germline, CDR1 MNHEY and CDR2 SMNVEV (reference sequence). V dropped 5 bases and J dropped 3 bases, with 15 bases sitting between them. The CDR3 is 15 amino acids. In nucleotides, the CDR3 is TGTGCCAGCAGTGCCGGGACCTACTCTACAGATACGCAGTATTTT. Translated, it gives CASSAGTYSTDTQYF.

CDR3: CASSETVGEGNTIYF. As DNA, the CDR3 is TGCGCCAGCAGTGAGACGGTGGGGGAAGGAAACACCATATATTTT. The chain is built from TRBV10-1 and TRBJ1-3, with D perhaps TRBD1 (5 bases). V was trimmed by 2 bases and J by 4 bases, leaving 12 bases between them. Germline CDR1 is WNHNN and CDR2 is SYGVQD (reference sequence). The CDR3 is 15 amino acids.

This chain links TRBV5-1 with TRBJ1-2; weak D call: TRBD1 (6 bases). V lost 0 bases and J lost 4, with 13 bases in between. This CDR3 is built from 15 residues. Per germline, CDR1 SGHRS and CDR2 YFSETQ. CDR3 sequence (DNA): TGCGCCAGCAGCTTGGCAGGGGATGGCGGCTATGGCTACACCTTC. As protein: CASSLAGDGGYGYTF.

The chain links TRBV19 to TRBJ1-2, with D possibly matching TRBD1 (5 bases). Germline CDR1 LNHDA, CDR2 SQIVND (reference sequence). Trimming took 10 bases from V and 3 from J, leaving 12 bases between them. This CDR3 has 12 residues. CDR3 DNA: TGTGCCACCAGACAGAACTACTATGGCTACACCTTC. It translates to CATRQNYYGYTF.

This clone appeared once. The gene calls are TRBV19 and TRBJ1-2, with TRBD1 as a possible D gene (5 bases). The CDR3 sequence is 15 residues long. Germline lookup yields CDR1 LNHDA and CDR2 SQIVND (reference sequence). With 0 bases removed from V and 4 bases from J, the gap between germline ends came to 12 bases. The CDR3 sequence is CASSIDRVPIYGYTF. CDR3 coding DNA: TGTGCCAGTAGTATAGACAGGGTCCCTATCTATGGCTACACCTTC.

This clone was seen more than once but under ten times. V gene TRBV9 combines with J gene TRBJ2-3; TRBD2 matches at 7 bases. This CDR3 region has 14 residues. In germline, CDR1 is SGDLS, CDR2 YYNGEE. V lost 2 bases, J lost 5 bases, and 5 bases stayed unmatched. The DNA of the CDR3 is TGTGCCAGCAGCGTTAGCGGGTCCCAAGATACGCAGTATTTT. This codes for CASSVSGSQDTQYF.

The chain joins TRBV15 to TRBJ2-7; TRBD2 matches at 8 bases. Per germline, CDR1 LNHNV and CDR2 YYDKDF (reference sequence). The CDR3 covers 18 residues. V lost 1 base to trimming and J lost 0 bases; unmatched junction nucleotides: 11. The CDR3 spells CATSRGTSKTLSSYEQYF. The DNA of the CDR3 is TGTGCCACCAGCAGAGGGACTAGCAAGACCCTGAGCTCCTACGAGCAGTACTTC.

CDR3 DNA sequence: TGTGCCAGCAGCGTCCAAGCAAGGGGCGGGAGGTCCTACAATGAGCAGTTCTTC. Protein sequence: CASSVQARGGRSYNEQFF. The J gene is TRBJ2-1, the V gene TRBV9; 8 bases agree with TRBD2. The CDR3 is made up of 18 amino acids. Trimming took 2 bases from V and 1 from J; bases not matched to a gene: 11. Per germline, CDR1 SGDLS and CDR2 YYNGEE. Filled out from reference TRBV9 and TRBJ2-1, the complete variable domain reads DSGVTQTPKHLITATGQRVTLRCSPRSGDLSVYWYQQSLDQGLQFLIQYYNGEERAKGNILERFSAQQFPDLHSELNLSSLELGDSALYFCASSVQARGGRSYNEQFFGPGTRLTVL.

V usage is TRBV4-2 and J usage is TRBJ1-1; 7 nucleotides align to TRBD1. From germline, CDR1 is LGHNA and CDR2 YNFKEQ. The CDR3 contains 15 residues. V was clipped by 4 bases and J by 4 bases; unmatched bases: 9. The CDR3 here is CASSPLGQGGTEAFF. The CDR3 coding sequence is TGTGCCAGCAGCCCCTTAGGGCAGGGGGGCACTGAAGCTTTCTTT.

V gene TRBV2 combines with J gene TRBJ1-1; perhaps TRBD1 as D (5 bases). The CDR3 loop spans 13 amino acids. Germline V gives CDR1 SNHLY, CDR2 FYNNEI. Trimming pared 6 bases from V and 5 bases from J, leaving 13 bases between. The CDR3 sequence: CASRQGMGTEAFF. Here the CDR3 DNA reads TGTGCCAGCAGGCAGGGAATGGGGACTGAAGCTTTCTTT.

The chain uses TRBV6-5 and TRBJ2-1, with D possibly TRBD1 on 5 matching bases. The CDR3 length is 13 residues. Germline loops: CDR1 MNHEY, CDR2 SVGAGI. The V gene lost 0 bases and the J gene lost 6 bases, with 6 bases spanning the gap. This CDR3 reads CASSYSQGNEQFF. The DNA of the CDR3 is TGTGCCAGCAGTTACTCGCAGGGCAATGAGCAGTTCTTC.

V gene TRBV6-1 combines with J gene TRBJ2-1, with D perhaps given as TRBD1 or TRBD2 (7 bases each). CDR3 size: 14 residues. Germline V gene lookup returns CDR1 MNHNS and CDR2 SASEGT. V was shortened by 5 bases and J by 6 bases, with 14 bases between the two germline ends. The CDR3 is CASSKDREGNEQFF. In DNA, the CDR3 is TGTGCCAGCAGTAAAGACAGGGAGGGCAATGAGCAGTTCTTC.

The V gene is TRBV7-9, the J gene TRBJ2-7; tentative D call: TRBD1 (6 bases). Germline CDR1 is SEHNR and CDR2 is FQNEAQ (reference sequence). The CDR3 contains 15 residues. Trimming pared 6 bases from V and 3 bases from J, leaving 18 bases between. CDR3 residues: CASSPAWTELYEQYF. CDR3 in DNA: TGTGCCAGCAGTCCCGCCTGGACAGAGCTCTACGAGCAGTACTTC.

The gene calls are TRBV28 and TRBJ1-5; D is unclear. The V gene lost 5 bases and the J gene lost 14 bases, with 16 bases spanning the gap. Germline V gives CDR1 MDHEN, CDR2 SYDVKM. The CDR3 extends over 12 amino acids. As DNA, the CDR3 is TGTGCCAGCAGTGTGGCCCCGACCCGGAAGCATTTT. Protein product: CASSVAPTRKHF.

This sequence joins TRBV2 and TRBJ2-1, with D possibly being TRBD1 (7 bases). The CDR3 length is 14 residues. V was shortened by 7 bases and J by 4 bases, with 14 bases between the two germline ends. Per the germline V gene, CDR1 is SNHLY and CDR2 is FYNNEI. The CDR3: CASIGGTEYNEQFF. The CDR3 region has the DNA TGTGCCAGCATTGGGGGGACAGAATACAATGAGCAGTTCTTC.

This chain uses TRBV21-1 with TRBJ2-1; TRBD2, the table's D call, was not compared with the DNA. TRBV21-1 corresponds to a pseudogene. This CDR3 contains 14 residues. CDR3 DNA: TGTGCCAGCAGATATCCGTCCGTAGACAATGAGCAGTTCTTC. The encoded protein is CASRYPSVDNEQFF.

The chain has TRBV27 and TRBJ1-5; 7 bases match TRBD1. From germline, CDR1 is MNHEY and CDR2 SMNVEV (reference sequence). Unmatched junction bases numbered 8, after V lost 3 bases and J lost 6 bases. The length of the CDR3 is 15 residues. This CDR3 is CASSFLTGTPQPQHF. The CDR3 coding sequence is TGTGCCAGCAGTTTTTTGACAGGGACCCCTCAGCCCCAGCATTTT.

The chain couples TRBV2 to TRBJ2-4; D not resolved. Between the trimmed V and J ends, which lost 8 bases and 1 base, there was a span of 12 bases. Germline CDR1 reads SNHLY; CDR2 reads FYNNEI. This CDR3 contains 14 residues. For the CDR3, the DNA is TGTGCCAGCGGGGTAGGTCGCGCCAAAAACATTCAGTACTTC. This codes for CASGVGRAKNIQYF.

V gene TRBV6-5 combines with J gene TRBJ1-1, with a tentative D call TRBD1 (5 bases). This CDR3 comprises 14 residues. The V end was cut by 8 bases, the J end by 4 bases, with 17 bases between. Germline values: CDR1 MNHEY, CDR2 SVGAGI. CDR3 bases: TGTGCCAGCGTTGTAGGGGTCCCGTTCACTGAAGCTTTCTTT. Translation gives CASVVGVPFTEAFF.